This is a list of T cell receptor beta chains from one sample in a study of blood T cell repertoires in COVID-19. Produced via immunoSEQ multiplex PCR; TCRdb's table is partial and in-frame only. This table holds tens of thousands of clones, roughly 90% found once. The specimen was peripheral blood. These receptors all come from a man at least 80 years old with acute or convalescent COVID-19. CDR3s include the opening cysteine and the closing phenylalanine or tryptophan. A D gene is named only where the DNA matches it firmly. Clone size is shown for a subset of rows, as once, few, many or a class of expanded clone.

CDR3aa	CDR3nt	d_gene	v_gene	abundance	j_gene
CASSRDLTDTQYF	TGTGCCAGCAGCCGGGACTTGACAGATACGCAGTATTTT	-	TRBV3-1/TRBV3-2	-	TRBJ2-3
CSAENRGDYGYTF	TGCAGCGCTGAGAACAGGGGGGACTATGGCTACACCTTC	TRBD1	TRBV29-1	-	TRBJ1-2
CSVEEGGATGELFF	TGCAGCGTTGAAGAGGGAGGGGCCACCGGGGAGCTGTTTTTT	TRBD2	TRBV29-1	-	TRBJ2-2
CASSLGDGQGPYEQYF	TGCGCCAGCAGCTTGGGGGACGGACAGGGTCCCTACGAGCAGTACTTC	TRBD1	TRBV5-1	-	TRBJ2-7
CASSVAGQRGRYNEQFF	TGTGCCAGCAGCGTAGCGGGGCAGCGGGGGAGATACAATGAGCAGTTCTTC	TRBD2	TRBV9	-	TRBJ2-1
CASSQEHRGSPLHF	TGTGCCAGCAGCCAAGAGCACAGGGGATCACCCCTCCACTTT	TRBD1	TRBV3-1/TRBV3-2	-	TRBJ1-6
CASSLPDGIYYGYTF	TGTGCCAGCAGCTTACCGGACGGGATTTACTATGGCTACACCTTC	-	TRBV7-2	-	TRBJ1-2
CAILRRDEQFF	TGTGCCATCCTTAGGAGGGATGAGCAGTTCTTC	-	TRBV2	once	TRBJ2-1
CASSIRGLQETQYF	TGTGCCAGTAGTATTAGGGGCCTCCAAGAGACCCAGTACTTC	-	TRBV19	-	TRBJ2-5
CASSLGRANTEAFF	TGTGCCAGCAGCTTAGGCAGGGCGAACACTGAAGCTTTCTTT	-	TRBV11-3	-	TRBJ1-1
CAWSVTATTTYWWGNTIYF	TGTGCCTGGAGTGTAACAGCCACGACTACTTACTGGTGGGGAAACACCATATATTTT	-	TRBV30	few	TRBJ1-3
CASAPLAGGLADTQYF	TGTGCCAGTGCACCCTTAGCGGGGGGGCTCGCAGATACGCAGTATTTT	TRBD2	TRBV19	-	TRBJ2-3
CASSQEPGTGELFF	TGTGCCAGCAGCCAAGAACCCGGGACCGGGGAGCTGTTTTTT	-	TRBV14	-	TRBJ2-2
CASSPGKGAGGFEEQYF	TGTGCCAGCAGCCCGGGAAAAGGGGCAGGGGGCTTTGAAGAGCAGTACTTC	TRBD1	TRBV28	-	TRBJ2-7
CASSKSFRGATYNEQFF	TGCGCCAGCAGTAAATCCTTTCGGGGGGCGACCTACAATGAGCAGTTCTTC	-	TRBV10-1	-	TRBJ2-1
CASSRDSYYGYTF	TGTGCCAGCAGCAGAGACAGTTACTATGGCTACACCTTC	-	TRBV12-3/TRBV12-4	-	TRBJ1-2
CASSVGTGGMTVYNEQFF	TGTGCCAGCAGCGTAGGGACAGGGGGTATGACTGTCTACAATGAGCAGTTCTTC	TRBD1	TRBV9	-	TRBJ2-1